This T cell receptor beta chain was sequenced in a study of blood T cell repertoires in COVID-19. Study as a whole: Some COVID-19 samples were acute and others convalescent; all came from the United States, Italy and Spain. Sources were T cells, B-cell-depleted T cells, or PBMCs; the material itself was cDNA or gDNA.

The CDR3 contains 15 residues. Germline V CDR1 and CDR2: SGHDT, YYEEEE. Trimming removed 1 base at V and 4 bases at J, with 12 bases between. This clone is a singleton in its sample. Original processing methods: Amplification with reference gene primers provided the estimates of nucleated cell counts. Assay: immunoSEQ multiplex PCR; the TCRdb copy retains only in-frame clones and omits some. V and J calls and clone size are given by that table; D and trimming were obtained from the DNA. The sample records 200,000 to 300,000 clones, 86% being singletons. This TCR was sampled from a man in his 60s with acute or convalescent COVID-19. This chain joins TRBV5-6 and TRBJ1-5, with a tentative D call TRBD1 (6 bases). Sequencing was performed on peripheral blood. The CDR3 reads CASSLTQGRNQPQHF. The CDR3 nucleotides are TGTGCCAGCAGCTTGACGCAGGGGCGGAATCAGCCCCAGCATTTT. Full variable domain (outside the CDR3, taken from reference TRBV5-6 and TRBJ1-5): DAGVTQSPTHLIKTRGQQVTLRCSPKSGHDTVSWYQQALGQGPQFIFQYYEEEERQRGNFPDRFSGHQFPNYSSELNVNALLLGDSALYLCASSLTQGRNQPQHFGDGTRLSIL.